The 7 T cell receptor beta chains reported below all come from one sample, sequenced in a study of post-analysis software for immune sequencing data. Overall study findings and caveats: Compared with controls, patients had more of five or six TRBV segments, including TRBV5-6, TRBV5-1 and TRBV20-1.

cDNA libraries of TCR beta carried unique molecular identifiers. TCRdb fed the PCR reads into MiXCR, producing one record per CDR3 protein. The sample yields 550,000 to 700,000 distinct CDR3 sequences, 44% seen once. These receptors are not linked to any known antigen. Material: blood. These TCRs come from a girl between 10 and 17 years old with multiple sclerosis.

This chain uses TRBV11-3 with TRBJ1-1; D gene ambiguous. V gave up 5 bases and J gave up 10 bases, with 23 bases separating them. Germline CDR1 SGHNT, CDR2 YENEEA. This CDR3 is built from 15 residues. Here the CDR3 reads CASSTRGDRAPRAFF. In DNA form, the CDR3 reads TGTGCCAGCAGCACTCGAGGTGACCGGGCCCCGAGAGCTTTCTTT.

The chain has TRBV20-1 and TRBJ2-3, with 7 bases lining up with TRBD2. Germline-derived CDR1 and CDR2 are DFQATT and SNEGSKA (reference sequence). The CDR3 totals 14 residues. The trim removed 4 bases at V and 2 bases at J, leaving 6 bases unmatched. Written as DNA, the CDR3 is TGCAGTGCTAACACGGGAGGAACCACAGATACGCAGTATTTT. Translating gives CSANTGGTTDTQYF.

The genes are TRBV4-2 and TRBJ1-2; D call uncertain. CDR1 and CDR2 (germline): LGHNA, YNFKEQ. This CDR3 contains 14 residues. V was clipped by 0 bases and J by 2 bases, with 7 bases between them. CDR3: CASSQDSANYGYTF. In nucleotides, the CDR3 is TGTGCCAGCAGCCAAGATTCGGCAAACTATGGCTACACCTTC.

J is TRBJ2-7 and V is TRBV29-1; possible D gene TRBD1, 6 bases. From germline, CDR1 is SQVTM and CDR2 ANQGSEA. CDR3 size: 13 residues. V was trimmed by 1 base and J by 3 bases, leaving 10 bases between them. CDR3 in DNA: TGCAGCGTTGAAGCCTCGGACAGCTACGAGCAGTACTTC. It is translated as CSVEASDSYEQYF.

Only a few counts were recorded for this clonotype. The V and J genes are TRBV20-1 and TRBJ2-1; no reliable D call. This CDR3 contains 14 residues. V was trimmed by 0 bases and J by 3 bases, leaving 9 bases between them. Germline CDR1 and CDR2: DFQATT and SNEGSKA (reference sequence). CDR3 nucleotide sequence: TGCAGTGCTAGAGATCGGAGTTTCTACAATGAGCAGTTCTTC. This sequence encodes CSARDRSFYNEQFF.

The genes are TRBV29-1 and TRBJ2-7; 10 nucleotides line up with TRBD2. The V and J ends lost 5 bases and 6 bases, in that order; junction bases with no gene match: 7. Germline assignment: CDR1 SQVTM and CDR2 ANQGSEA. The CDR3 is 13 amino acids. The DNA for the CDR3 is TGCAGCGTTTTAGCGGGAGGATCAGCCGAGCAGTACTTC. Amino acid sequence: CSVLAGGSAEQYF.

In its sample, this clonotype was seen a few times. The V and J genes are TRBV12-3 or TRBV12-4 and TRBJ1-1; D may be TRBD1 (6 bases). There are 14 residues in the CDR3. Trimming shortened V by 3 bases and J by 1 base, and 9 bases separated the two germline ends. CDR3 in amino acids: CASSLGHQNTEAFF. The CDR3 DNA follows: TGTGCCAGCAGTTTGGGACACCAGAACACTGAAGCTTTCTTT.